This is a list of T cell receptor beta chains from one sample in a study of T cell responses to AZD1222 COVID-19 vaccine. Only in-frame clones appear in the TCRdb table, and some are missing; sequencing was by immunoSEQ multiplex PCR. The data hold about 120,000 clones, with around nine tenths observed a single time. The sequencing here drew on peripheral blood, taken on day 0 of AZD1222 vaccination. Receptors were obtained from an adult in good health. CDR3s include the opening cysteine and the closing phenylalanine or tryptophan. A D gene is named only where the DNA matches it firmly. Not every row has a clone size; where given, it reads once, few, many or a size class.

>TRBJ1-5|NA|TRBV6-5|NA
TGTGCCAGCAGGCAGGGAAATAGCAATCAGCCCCAGCATTTT
CASRQGNSNQPQHF
>TRBJ1-6|TRBD1|TRBV27|NA
TGTGCCAGCCGTGGGCTCCCTGACAGGGGGCTTAATTCACCCCTCCACTTT
CASRGLPDRGLNSPLHF
>TRBJ1-2|TRBD1|TRBV5-1|once
TGCGCCAGCAGCCCCCAGGCCGTTCCGGGACAGGTGCCGGGGGGCTATGGCTACACCTTC
CASSPQAVPGQVPGGYGYTF
>TRBJ1-2|NA|TRBV19|NA
TGTGCCAGTACCCTCGGTCCTAACTATGGCTACACCTTC
CASTLGPNYGYTF
>TRBJ2-3|TRBD2|TRBV7-3|NA
TGTGCCAGCAGCTCTAACTTAGCGGGAGAGGCGGATACGCAGTATTTT
CASSSNLAGEADTQYF
>TRBJ2-1|TRBD2|TRBV25-1|NA
TGTGCCAGCAGTGAGGTTACTAGCGGGCCTTACAATGAGCAGTTCTTC
CASSEVTSGPYNEQFF
>TRBJ2-3|TRBD1|TRBV5-1|NA
TGCGCCAGCAGCCCCCTTCTGACAGGGGAGGCAGATACGCAGTATTTT
CASSPLLTGEADTQYF
>TRBJ2-1|TRBD2|TRBV4-2|NA
TGTGCCAGCAGCCAAGATCAGCGGGAGATCAATGAGCAGTTCTTC
CASSQDQREINEQFF
>TRBJ1-1|NA|TRBV5-1|NA
TGCGCCAGCAGCACGAACGCTGACACTGAAGCTTTCTTT
CASSTNADTEAFF
>TRBJ2-1|TRBD2|TRBV5-1|NA
TGCGCCAGCAGCTTGCCGGGGGGGTCCTACAATGAGCAGTTCTTC
CASSLPGGSYNEQFF
>TRBJ1-1|TRBD1|TRBV5-4|NA
TGTGCCAGCAGCACCCCCGCCAGGGGGCAAAACACTGAAGCTTTCTTT
CASSTPARGQNTEAFF
>TRBJ2-5|TRBD1|TRBV11-3|NA
TGTGCCAGCAGCCGCTCTACAGGGGGCGGGGAGACCCAGTACTTC
CASSRSTGGGETQYF
>TRBJ2-1|NA|TRBV10-1|once
TGCGCCAGCAGTGAGTCTCGCGGCCTCTACAATGAGCAGTTCTTC
CASSESRGLYNEQFF
>TRBJ2-7|TRBD2|TRBV19|NA
TGTGCCAGTACCGGCGTAGCGGGCGGGGGTGGCGAGCAGTACTTC
CASTGVAGGGGEQYF
>TRBJ2-2|TRBD2|TRBV5-6|once
TGTGCCAGCAGCTGGCTTGTTACTAGCGTTAACACCGGGGAGCTGTTTTTT
CASSWLVTSVNTGELFF
>TRBJ1-5|TRBD1|TRBV19|few
TGTGCCAGTAGTATAGTTCGGACAGGGGGCAGGTATCAGCCCCAGCATTTT
CASSIVRTGGRYQPQHF
>TRBJ1-5|TRBD1|TRBV9|NA
TGTGCCAGCAGCGCACAGGGGGCAGGTCAGCCCCAGCATTTT
CASSAQGAGQPQHF
>TRBJ2-1|TRBD2|TRBV3-1/TRBV3-2|once
TGTGCCAGCAGCTCTCATAAGACTAGCGTATACAATGAGCAGTTCTTC
CASSSHKTSVYNEQFF
>TRBJ1-1|NA|TRBV10-3|NA
TGTGCCATCACCAGACACAACACTGAAGCTTTCTTT
CAITRHNTEAFF
>TRBJ1-1|TRBD1|TRBV24-1|NA
TGTGCCACCAGTGAGACGGGACAGGGTTCGAGAGCTTTCTTT
CATSETGQGSRAFF
>TRBJ2-1|TRBD2|TRBV28|NA
TGTGCCAGCAGTTTCGGACTAGCGGGGCGGTCGTACAATGAGCAGTTCTTC
CASSFGLAGRSYNEQFF
>TRBJ1-2|TRBD1|TRBV6-5|NA
TGTGCCAGCAGTTACCGTCCAGGGGGCGGCTATGGCTACACCTTC
CASSYRPGGGYGYTF
>TRBJ2-2|TRBD2|TRBV3-1/TRBV3-2|NA
TGTGCCAGCAGCGGACGACTAGCGGGAGCCCCCACCGGGGAGCTGTTTTTT
CASSGRLAGAPTGELFF
>TRBJ2-2|NA|TRBV24-1|once
TGTGCCACCAGTGATTTGCCGGGGAACACCGGGGAGCTGTTTTTT
CATSDLPGNTGELFF
>TRBJ2-1|TRBD1|TRBV28|once
TGTGCCAGCAGTTTGAGGGACAGGAGAGACAATGAGCAGTTCTTC
CASSLRDRRDNEQFF
>TRBJ2-3|TRBD1|TRBV7-9|NA
TGTGCCAGCAGCTCACAGGGGGGTGGCACAGATACGCAGTATTTT
CASSSQGGGTDTQYF
>TRBJ1-5|TRBD1|TRBV2|NA
TGTGCCAGTGAGAAGGACAGGGGTGGCAATCAGCCCCAGCATTTT
CASEKDRGGNQPQHF
>TRBJ2-1|TRBD1|TRBV28|NA
TGTGCCAGCAGTATAACAGGGGGCGGCTCCTACAATGAGCAGTTCTTC
CASSITGGGSYNEQFF
>TRBJ2-1|TRBD2|TRBV10-3|NA
TGTGCCATCAGTGACTATAGCGGGACGGGGAATGAGCAGTTCTTC
CAISDYSGTGNEQFF
>TRBJ1-5|TRBD1|TRBV28|NA
TGTGCCACCAACGTCGGACAGGGCGCTCAGCCCCAGCATTTT
CATNVGQGAQPQHF
>TRBJ2-5|NA|TRBV6-2/TRBV6-3|once
TGTGCCAGCAGTTACTCCGTTGAGACCCAGTACTTC
CASSYSVETQYF
>TRBJ2-2|TRBD1|TRBV19|NA
TGTGCCAGTAGTATGGGGACAGGGGCCACCGGGGAGCTGTTTTTT
CASSMGTGATGELFF
>TRBJ1-2|TRBD1|TRBV2|NA
TGTGCCAGCCAAACCGAGACAGGGTCGGGCTACACCTTC
CASQTETGSGYTF
>TRBJ1-1|NA|TRBV7-3|NA
TGTGCCAGCAGCTCCACTGGGGGGTTGAACACTGAAGCTTTCTTT
CASSSTGGLNTEAFF
>TRBJ1-4|NA|TRBV28|NA
TGTGCCAGCAGCTTACCCCCTCTTCCTGAAAAACTGTTTTTT
CASSLPPLPEKLFF